This T cell receptor beta chain was identified during a study of identical twins. Study conclusions and caveats: Potential partial confounding of zero-insertion analyses by invariant MAIT and iNKT cells was noted. Monozygotic twin pairs showed more out-of-frame TCR alpha sharing than models estimated. Out-of-frame beta chain sequences displayed weaker excess sharing between twins. Out-of-frame alpha sequences common to twins exhibited a surplus of low generation probability.

This clonotype was counted only a few times. Its antigen is as yet unknown. The length of the CDR3 is 17 residues. Trimming removed 1 base from V and 2 bases from J, with 15 bases in between. Per the germline V gene, CDR1 is LNHNV and CDR2 is YYDKDF (reference sequence). Via MiXCR, TCRdb re-called the 5' RACE reads, giving one row per CDR3 protein. The sample holds 200,000 to 250,000 distinct CDR3 sequences; roughly 13% are singletons and the top ten take around 4%. In addition, the sample was reused for a study of yellow fever vaccine responses in identical twins.

What was sequenced was memory (CD45RO+) T cells sorted from blood. The rearrangement joins TRBV15 to TRBJ1-5; D might be TRBD1 (5 bases). This receptor was obtained from a woman between 18 and 29 years old in good health. In nucleotides, the CDR3 is TGTGCCACCAGCAGAGGGGGGGACTACGAGCGCAATCAGCCCCAGCATTTT. Protein: CATSRGGDYERNQPQHF.